Listed below are T cell receptor beta chains from one sample, sequenced in a study of shared clonotypes between healthy human individuals. The data were produced by immunoSEQ multiplex PCR, yet TCRdb's version contains in-frame clones alone and is incomplete. The repertoire holds roughly 2.5 million clones, around 94% seen once, with around 0.14% in the top ten. Sample: naive CD4+ T cells sorted from blood. These receptors came from a man aged 18 to 30 in good health. The CDR3 runs from the conserved cysteine through the conserved F or W. The order of the fields is D gene, J gene, V gene, clone size, CDR3 length, CDR3 DNA, CDR3 protein. D genes are given only for firm matches. A clone size is listed for some rows: how often the clone was seen (once, few, many), or a class if it is expanded.

NA | TRBJ1-1 | TRBV6-5 | NA | 14 | TGTGCCAGCAGCCACTTGGGGCCGAACACTGAAGCTTTCTTT | CASSHLGPNTEAFF
NA | TRBJ2-3 | TRBV2 | NA | 14 | TGTGCCAGCAGTGAAGAATCGCGAAGGGGTACGCAGTATTTT | CASSEESRRGTQYF
NA | TRBJ1-5 | TRBV6-5 | NA | 14 | TGTGCCAGCAGTCCAGCGGTCGGGGGTCAGCCCCAGCATTTT | CASSPAVGGQPQHF
NA | TRBJ2-6 | TRBV21-1 | once | 17 | TGTGCCAGCAGCAAATTGGGGGGCGAGGCTGGGGCCAACGTCCTGACTTTC | CASSKLGGEAGANVLTF
NA | TRBJ1-4 | TRBV27 | NA | 14 | TGTGCCAGCAGACCACCCGGGAGGGGCGAAAAACTGTTTTTT | CASRPPGRGEKLFF
NA | TRBJ1-3 | TRBV27 | few | 14 | TGTGCCAGCAGTTTAAGGGGCTCTGGAAACACCATATATTTT | CASSLRGSGNTIYF
NA | TRBJ2-5 | TRBV4-1 | once | 13 | TGCGCCAGCAGCCAACTATTGGGGGAGACCCAGTACTTC | CASSQLLGETQYF
NA | TRBJ2-5 | TRBV6-8 | NA | 15 | TGTGCCAGCATATTGCCAGACGCCTCCCAAGAGACCCAGTACTTC | CASILPDASQETQYF
NA | TRBJ2-7 | TRBV5-4 | NA | 13 | TGTGCCAGCAGCTCCGGGGTGCGTAACGAGCAGTACTTC | CASSSGVRNEQYF
TRBD2 | TRBJ2-1 | TRBV10-1 | NA | 14 | TGCGCCAGCAGCCGTAGCGGGGGGGCCACTGAGCAGTTCTTC | CASSRSGGATEQFF
NA | TRBJ1-5 | TRBV5-1 | NA | 14 | TGCGCCAGCAGACCTGACAGTAGCAATCAGCCCCAGCATTTT | CASRPDSSNQPQHF
TRBD2 | TRBJ2-5 | TRBV7-2 | NA | 18 | TGTGCCAGCAGCCTAAGCTCGGCTAGCGGGGGCGAAGAAGAGACCCAGTACTTC | CASSLSSASGGEEETQYF
TRBD2 | TRBJ2-1 | TRBV19 | NA | 14 | TGTGCCAGTGAGGAAGCGGGAGTTTACAATGAGCAGTTCTTC | CASEEAGVYNEQFF
NA | TRBJ1-5 | TRBV7-8 | few | 16 | TGTGCCAGCAGCTTACGGGCCAGGGTCAATGGGCAGCCCCAGCATTTT | CASSLRARVNGQPQHF
TRBD2 | TRBJ2-1 | TRBV2 | once | 15 | TGTGCCAGCAGTGGACTAGCGGGGGGGCCAGATGAGCAGTTCTTC | CASSGLAGGPDEQFF
NA | TRBJ1-6 | TRBV2 | NA | 15 | TGTGCCAGCAGTGGAGCCTTTCTGGAAAATTCACCCCTCCACTTT | CASSGAFLENSPLHF
NA | TRBJ1-4 | TRBV5-8 | NA | 15 | TGTGCCAGCAGCATCGGGGGCCTCTTGGATGAAAAACTGTTTTTT | CASSIGGLLDEKLFF
NA | TRBJ2-1 | TRBV6-5 | NA | 15 | TGTGCCAGCAGTTACTCTCGCGGGCCCACTGATGAGCAGTTCTTC | CASSYSRGPTDEQFF
NA | TRBJ2-5 | TRBV6-4 | NA | 15 | TGTGCCAGGGGGACTCAGGGAGGCATCCAAGAGACCCAGTACTTC | CARGTQGGIQETQYF
TRBD2 | TRBJ2-1 | TRBV5-4 | NA | 16 | TGTGCCAGCAGCGGAACCGGGGGGGCGTCCTACAATGAGCAGTTCTTC | CASSGTGGASYNEQFF
TRBD2 | TRBJ2-3 | TRBV5-1 | NA | 15 | TGCGCCAGCAGCATTAGCGGGGGGGCTGCAGATACGCAGTATTTT | CASSISGGAADTQYF
TRBD1 | TRBJ1-2 | TRBV5-4 | NA | 15 | TGTGCCAGCAGCCTCCGGGACAGGGAAGGGAGTGGCTACACCTTC | CASSLRDREGSGYTF
TRBD2 | TRBJ2-3 | TRBV11-3 | NA | 15 | TGTGCCAGCAGCTCGGGGGGGCTCAGCACAGATACGCAGTATTTT | CASSSGGLSTDTQYF
NA | TRBJ2-2 | TRBV25-1 | NA | 14 | TGTGCCAGCAGTGCCCAGGGGGAGGTCGGGGAGCTGTTTTTT | CASSAQGEVGELFF
TRBD1 | TRBJ1-2 | TRBV28 | NA | 15 | TGTGCCAGCAGTTTACTGGGACAGGGAAGGAGCGGCTACACCTTC | CASSLLGQGRSGYTF
NA | TRBJ2-2 | TRBV2 | NA | 15 | TGTGCCAGCAGTGAAGCGCCCCCACGCACCGGGGAGCTGTTTTTT | CASSEAPPRTGELFF
TRBD2 | TRBJ2-3 | TRBV5-6 | NA | 17 | TGTGCCAGCAGCTTGTTTCGCGGGAGTCCGATCACAGATACGCAGTATTTT | CASSLFRGSPITDTQYF
NA | TRBJ1-2 | TRBV5-6 | NA | 13 | TGTGCCAGCAGCTACCGAAGTTCCTATGGCTACACCTTC | CASSYRSSYGYTF
TRBD2 | TRBJ2-3 | TRBV27 | NA | 15 | TGTGCCAGCAGTTTCTTAGCGGGGGAAACAGATACGCAGTATTTT | CASSFLAGETDTQYF
TRBD2 | TRBJ2-5 | TRBV28 | NA | 15 | TGTGCCAGCAGATCTAGCGGGGGAAGGTGGGAGACCCAGTACTTC | CASRSSGGRWETQYF
TRBD2 | TRBJ2-7 | TRBV7-9 | NA | 14 | TGTGCCAGCAGCTTCAGCGGGGTCAACTACGAGCAGTACTTC | CASSFSGVNYEQYF
NA | TRBJ1-2 | TRBV28 | NA | 14 | TGTGCCAGCGGAAGGACAGCGGCTATTCGGGGCTACACCTTC | CASGRTAAIRGYTF
NA | TRBJ1-2 | TRBV9 | NA | 15 | TGTGCCAGCAGCGAAAAAGCCGACCTAAACTATGGCTACACCTTC | CASSEKADLNYGYTF
NA | TRBJ1-4 | TRBV2 | NA | 14 | TGTGCCAGCAGTGTTACAGGTCTCACAGAAAAACTGTTTTTT | CASSVTGLTEKLFF
NA | TRBJ1-6 | TRBV18 | once | 16 | TGTGCCAGCTCACTAACCGGGAGAGATCGTAAGTCACCCCTCCACTTT | CASSLTGRDRKSPLHF
NA | TRBJ2-4 | TRBV30 | once | 14 | TGTGCCTGGAATCAGGGACTGGCCAAAAACATTCAGTACTTC | CAWNQGLAKNIQYF
TRBD2 | TRBJ2-2 | TRBV7-2 | NA | 15 | TGTGCCAGCAGCTTACTAGCGGGGGGGACCGGGGAGCTGTTTTTT | CASSLLAGGTGELFF
NA | TRBJ2-3 | TRBV4-2 | NA | 17 | TGTGCCAGCAGCCAGGGCGACGGGGGATGGAGCACAGATACGCAGTATTTT | CASSQGDGGWSTDTQYF
NA | TRBJ2-1 | TRBV6-5 | NA | 15 | TGTGCCAGCAGCCACCCTAGAGTTGGAGCGAATGAGCAGTTCTTC | CASSHPRVGANEQFF
NA | TRBJ1-2 | TRBV7-9 | NA | 13 | TGTGCCAGCAGCTTAGAGACAGGATGGGGCTACACCTTC | CASSLETGWGYTF
TRBD1 | TRBJ1-2 | TRBV7-9 | NA | 14 | TGTGCCAGCAGCTTAGCGACAGGGGCTGGTGGCTACACCTTC | CASSLATGAGGYTF
NA | TRBJ1-2 | TRBV7-2 | NA | 17 | TGTGCCAGCAGCTACCAAAATCTGTGGGAGGTTAACTATGGCTACACCTTC | CASSYQNLWEVNYGYTF
TRBD2 | TRBJ2-4 | TRBV2 | NA | 16 | TGTGCCAGCTCCGAACGTAGCGGGGTAGCCAAAAACATTCAGTACTTC | CASSERSGVAKNIQYF
NA | TRBJ2-3 | TRBV6-1 | NA | 16 | TGTGCCAGCAGTGAAGGGACATACTATAGCACAGATACGCAGTATTTT | CASSEGTYYSTDTQYF
TRBD2 | TRBJ2-7 | TRBV2 | NA | 17 | TGTGCCAGCAGTGAAGATAAAAGCGGGAGCCTCTCCTACGAGCAGTACTTC | CASSEDKSGSLSYEQYF
TRBD2 | TRBJ2-7 | TRBV25-1 | NA | 16 | TGTGCCACCACCGCAGATCGGACTAGCGGGAGCTACGAGCAGTACTTC | CATTADRTSGSYEQYF
NA | TRBJ1-2 | TRBV7-9 | NA | 12 | TGTGCCAGCAGCTTAGGGACGGCCCCCTACACCTTC | CASSLGTAPYTF
NA | TRBJ2-2 | TRBV6-5 | NA | 13 | TGTGCCAGCAGCAACAGGAACACCGGGGAGCTGTTTTTT | CASSNRNTGELFF
NA | TRBJ2-3 | TRBV2 | NA | 14 | TGTGCCAGCAGTGTCGGGAGTCAGACAGATACGCAGTATTTT | CASSVGSQTDTQYF
NA | TRBJ1-4 | TRBV18 | once | 13 | TGTGCCAGCTCACCAGGGTCGATAGAAAAACTGTTTTTT | CASSPGSIEKLFF
NA | TRBJ1-1 | TRBV6-6 | few | 15 | TGTGCCAGCAGTTACTTTAGACAGGCAGGCACTGAAGCTTTCTTT | CASSYFRQAGTEAFF
NA | TRBJ1-2 | TRBV7-8 | NA | 15 | TGTGCCAGCAGCTTAGCGGGGCAGGGGTGGGATGGCTACACCTTC | CASSLAGQGWDGYTF
TRBD1 | TRBJ2-7 | TRBV5-4 | NA | 15 | TGTGCCAGCAGCGGGGGATCCGGGACAGCATACGAGCAGTACTTC | CASSGGSGTAYEQYF
NA | TRBJ2-5 | TRBV10-3 | NA | 14 | TGTGCCATCAGTGAGTCACCCGGGACAGAGACCCAGTACTTC | CAISESPGTETQYF
NA | TRBJ1-4 | TRBV27 | NA | 18 | TGTGCCAGCAGTTTATCAGGCGGGGGCCCGAGGCTTAATGAAAAACTGTTTTTT | CASSLSGGGPRLNEKLFF
NA | TRBJ1-1 | TRBV7-9 | NA | 13 | TGTGCCAGCAGCTTAGACGGGGACCCGAAGACTTTCTTT | CASSLDGDPKTFF
TRBD2 | TRBJ2-1 | TRBV27 | NA | 15 | TGTGCCAGCAACCGAGCGGGACCCAGCTACAATGAGCAGTTCTTC | CASNRAGPSYNEQFF
TRBD2 | TRBJ2-3 | TRBV27 | NA | 14 | TGTGCCAGCAGTTTATCGGGGAGGGCGGGTACGCAGTATTTT | CASSLSGRAGTQYF
TRBD1 | TRBJ1-5 | TRBV18 | NA | 15 | TGTGCCAGCTCACCGGGGACAGCCTTTAATCAGCCCCAGCATTTT | CASSPGTAFNQPQHF
TRBD2 | TRBJ2-1 | TRBV27 | once | 18 | TGTGCCAGCAGTCTCATCGCGAATCTAGCGGGAGGGGCCAATGAGCAGTTCTTC | CASSLIANLAGGANEQFF